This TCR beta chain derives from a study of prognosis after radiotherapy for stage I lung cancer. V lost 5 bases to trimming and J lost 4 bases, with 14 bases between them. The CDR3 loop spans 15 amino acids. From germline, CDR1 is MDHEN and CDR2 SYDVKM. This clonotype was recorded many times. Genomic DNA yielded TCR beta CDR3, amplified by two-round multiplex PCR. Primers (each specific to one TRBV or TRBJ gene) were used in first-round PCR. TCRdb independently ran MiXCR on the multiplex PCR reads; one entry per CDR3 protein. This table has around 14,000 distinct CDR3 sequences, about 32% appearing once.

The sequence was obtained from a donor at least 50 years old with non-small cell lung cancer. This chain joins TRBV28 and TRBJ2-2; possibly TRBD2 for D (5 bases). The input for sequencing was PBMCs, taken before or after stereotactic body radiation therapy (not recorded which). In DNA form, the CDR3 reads TGTGCCAGCAGTACCCAGCGGCTATCCACCGGGGAGCTGTTTTTT. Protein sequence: CASSTQRLSTGELFF.